The T cell receptor beta chain under discussion was sequenced for a study of blood T cell repertoires in COVID-19. Background on the study: Collection of acute and convalescent COVID-19 samples took place in the United States, Italy and Spain.

Across 24 US areas, participants ranged in age from roughly 18 to 95 years. Cohorts were based on clinical histories the participants reported. Libraries were prepared by immunoSEQ multiplex PCR; TCRdb keeps only in-frame clonotypes and omits some of them. The profile covers around 280,000 clones, with around 90% appearing a single time and 1.7% taken by the ten largest. This clonotype was sampled from a middle-aged woman who had recovered from COVID-19. Sequences were obtained from PBMCs or T cells enriched from blood (not recorded which).

CDR3 sequence (DNA): TGTGCCTGGAGGCCGGACAGCCGAGCGGGGGGCTACACCTTC. The encoded protein is CAWRPDSRAGGYTF. The chain recombines TRBV30 with TRBJ1-2; a weak D match, TRBD1 (6 bases). Per the germline V gene, CDR1 is GTSNPN and CDR2 is SVGIG (reference sequence). V was pared by 3 bases and J by 8 bases, with 19 bases between. This CDR3 has 14 residues.